The 20 T cell receptor beta chains listed next were all sequenced from one sample in a study of cytomegalovirus exposure and HLA in healthy donors. This PCR relied on a set of 60 Vbeta primers and 13 Jbeta primers. Method: immunoSEQ multiplex PCR; TCRdb's copy keeps in-frame clones and lacks some. The table shows roughly 100,000 clones, with around 85% occurring only once. The sample was PBMCs. The source is a man aged 25-40 years in good health and CMV-seropositive.

V is TRBV27 and J is TRBJ2-7, with 11 bases that match TRBD1. J was trimmed by 6 bases and V by 6 bases; bases with no gene match: 7. This CDR3 has 14 amino acids. Germline-derived CDR1 and CDR2 are MNHEY and SMNVEV (reference sequence). CDR3: CASSRLGTGGEQYF. The DNA for the CDR3 is TGTGCCAGCAGCAGGCTCGGGACAGGGGGCGAGCAGTACTTC.

The chain is built from TRBV7-2 and TRBJ2-1; 13 bases agree with TRBD2. The J segment lost 13 bases and the V segment lost 5 bases, leaving 14 bases of the junction unmatched. CDR3 length equals 16 residues. Germline CDR1 reads SGHTA; CDR2 reads FQGNSA. This chain's CDR3 is CASSPRRLAGGGTQFF. Written as DNA, the CDR3 is TGTGCCAGCAGCCCCCGTCGACTAGCGGGGGGCGGGACCCAGTTCTTC.

The rearrangement uses TRBV23-1 and TRBJ1-2; D may be TRBD1 (6 bases). TRBV23-1 is reported as an ORF; its role is uncertain. The CDR3 has 15 residues. V was clipped by 7 bases and J by 0 bases, with 15 bases between them. The DNA for the CDR3 is TGCGCCAGCACTCCCCGACAGGAAGCTAACTATGGCTACACCTTC. This codes for CASTPRQEANYGYTF.

The V gene is TRBV12-5, the J gene TRBJ2-3; weak D call: TRBD2 (5 bases). The germline gives CDR1 LGHNT, CDR2 FRNRAP. The CDR3 is made up of 13 amino acids. Trimming removed 5 bases from V and 5 bases from J, with 11 bases in between. This CDR3 is CASGPKAVDTQYF. The CDR3 DNA reads as TGTGCTAGTGGTCCTAAAGCGGTAGATACGCAGTATTTT.

CDR3 sequence reads: CASSAAGASSYNSPLHF. For the CDR3, the DNA is TGTGCCAGCAGCGCCGCAGGGGCGAGCTCCTATAATTCACCCCTCCACTTT. The rearrangement uses TRBV9 and TRBJ1-6, with D possibly TRBD1 on 6 matching bases. Germline lookup yields CDR1 SGDLS and CDR2 YYNGEE. The CDR3 contains 17 residues. V lost 3 bases and J lost 0, with 13 bases in between.

V and J are TRBV10-3 and TRBJ1-4; 9 bases align to TRBD1. This CDR3 spans 11 amino acids. CDR1 and CDR2 from the germline V gene are ENHRY and SYGVKD. Germline trimming cut 8 bases from V and 8 bases from J; bases unmatched to any gene: 0. The DNA for the CDR3 is TGTGCCATCGGGACAGGGGAAAAACTGTTTTTT. It specifies CAIGTGEKLFF.

This clone appeared a single time. The chain recombines TRBV6-6 with TRBJ2-5, with D maybe TRBD2 (6 bases). Germline V lookup: CDR1 MNHNY, CDR2 SVGAGI (reference sequence). Trimming pared 2 bases from V and 4 bases from J, leaving 17 bases between. There are 16 residues in the CDR3. The CDR3: CASSYPRVGGAETQYF. CDR3 sequence (DNA): TGTGCCAGCAGTTACCCCCGGGTTGGAGGGGCAGAGACCCAGTACTTC.

The V gene is TRBV11-2, the J gene TRBJ1-1, with 8 bases that match TRBD1. Trimming cost V 5 bases and J 8 bases; bases outside gene matches: 7. The CDR3 has 13 amino acids. Germline V CDR1 and CDR2: SGHAT, FQNNGV. CDR3 sequence (DNA): TGTGCCAGCAGCCTATGGCAGGGGGCGGAAGCTTTCTTT. Translating it yields CASSLWQGAEAFF.

The V gene is TRBV23-1, the J gene TRBJ1-2; D not resolved. TRBV23-1 counts as an open reading frame of uncertain function. The V gene lost 4 bases and the J gene lost 4 bases, with 16 bases spanning the gap. The CDR3 consists of 15 residues. The CDR3 bases are TGCGCCAGCAGTCCAACGGTGCGGATGGGCTATGGCTACACCTTC. This codes for CASSPTVRMGYGYTF.

The genes are TRBV18 and TRBJ1-6; D is ambiguous. The CDR3 sequence is 16 residues long. Germline loops: CDR1 KGHSH, CDR2 LQKENI. Trimming cost V 3 bases and J 8 bases, with 17 bases left between them. CDR3 amino acids: CASSPEGRNSDSPLHF. DNA for the CDR3: TGTGCCAGCTCACCGGAGGGCAGGAACTCGGATTCACCCCTCCACTTT.

This chain connects TRBV5-1 to TRBJ2-6; 8 bases are shared with TRBD1. V was pared by 6 bases and J by 3 bases, with 20 bases of the junction left unmatched. The CDR3 extends over 20 amino acids. Germline CDR1 SGHRS, CDR2 YFSETQ. CDR3 region: CASTSRTGPIATRGANVLTF. CDR3 DNA sequence: TGCGCCAGCACCTCCCGGACAGGGCCCATCGCTACCCGTGGGGCCAACGTCCTGACTTTC.

The chain uses TRBV5-6 and TRBJ1-2; D is uncertain. The germline V and J ends were trimmed by 0 bases and 2 bases, with 8 bases remaining between them. Germline V lookup: CDR1 SGHDT, CDR2 YYEEEE. The CDR3 has 14 residues. CDR3 bases: TGTGCCAGCAGCTTGGTCGGGAGGAACTATGGCTACACCTTC. Protein product: CASSLVGRNYGYTF.

This clone was seen just once. V and J are TRBV4-1 and TRBJ2-3, with 9 bases aligning to TRBD2. Germline V gene lookup returns CDR1 MGHRA and CDR2 YSYEKL. CDR3 size: 16 residues. V shed 7 bases and J 4 bases; nucleotides not matched to a gene: 12. The CDR3 region is CASKGMTSGFSDTQYF. The DNA for the CDR3 is TGCGCCAGCAAGGGCATGACTAGCGGTTTCTCAGATACGCAGTATTTT.

V usage is TRBV5-6 and J usage is TRBJ2-7; 7 bases fit TRBD1. The CDR3 is 13 amino acids. With V trimmed by 0 bases and J by 6 bases, 3 bases remained unmatched. Germline V CDR1 and CDR2: SGHDT, YYEEEE. The CDR3 DNA reads TGTGCCAGCAGCTTGGGACAGGGCCTCGAGCAGTACTTC. It is translated as CASSLGQGLEQYF.

This clone was recorded only once. The J gene is TRBJ1-5, the V gene TRBV6-1; D may be TRBD1 (5 bases). There are 12 residues in the CDR3. Looked up from germline, CDR1 is MNHNS and CDR2 is SASEGT. The V end was cut by 6 bases, the J end by 5 bases, with 8 bases between. The chain's CDR3 is CASREGYQPQHF. The DNA for the CDR3 is TGTGCCAGCAGGGAGGGGTATCAGCCCCAGCATTTT.

The rearrangement uses TRBV9 and TRBJ1-2; no firm D call. Germline CDR1 reads SGDLS; CDR2 reads YYNGEE. Between the trimmed V and J ends, which lost 4 bases and 4 bases, there was a span of 20 bases. CDR3 length equals 16 residues. The CDR3 bases are TGTGCCAGCAGCTCTGAGGGCGGTAACATCGCCTATGGCTACACCTTC. This sequence encodes CASSSEGGNIAYGYTF.

This sequence joins TRBV18 and TRBJ2-7, with D perhaps TRBD1 (6 bases). Trimming removed 6 bases at V and 6 bases at J, with 12 bases between. Germline loops: CDR1 KGHSH, CDR2 LQKENI. This CDR3 is built from 12 residues. The CDR3 DNA reads TGTGCCAGCTCGTCACAGGGCCGCGAGCAGTACTTC. Translating gives CASSSQGREQYF. The full variable domain, its missing parts supplied by reference TRBV18 and TRBJ2-7, is NAGVMQNPRHLVRRRGQEARLRCSPMKGHSHVYWYRQLPEEGLKFMVYLQKENIIDESGMPKERFSAEFPKEGPSILRIQQVVRGDSAAYFCASSSQGREQYFGPGTRLTVT.

This clone appeared a few times. V is TRBV4-2 and J is TRBJ2-7; TRBD1 matches 10 bases. The junction had 2 bases not matched to a gene; V was cut back by 2 bases and J by 1 base. The CDR3 sequence is 15 residues long. The germline V gene has CDR1 LGHNA and CDR2 YNFKEQ. The CDR3 nucleotides read TGTGCCAGCAGCCAACGGGACAGGGGTTCCTACGAGCAGTACTTC. Translation: CASSQRDRGSYEQYF.

J is TRBJ1-1 and V is TRBV5-1; no clear D. Germline V gene sequence: CDR1 SGHRS, CDR2 YFSETQ. The CDR3 has 14 residues. Trimming took 3 bases from V and 4 from J, leaving 13 bases between them. CDR3 amino acids: CASSYYEMTTEAFF. CDR3 coding DNA: TGCGCCAGCAGCTACTACGAGATGACCACTGAAGCTTTCTTT.

The sample holds one count of this clone. V usage is TRBV18 and J usage is TRBJ1-1; D perhaps matches TRBD1 (5 bases). The germline gives CDR1 KGHSH, CDR2 LQKENI. The CDR3 runs 14 residues. The V end was cut by 2 bases, the J end by 4 bases, with 11 bases between. The DNA of the CDR3 is TGTGCCAGCTCACCAGCCAGGGTGGGCACTGAAGCTTTCTTT. This encodes CASSPARVGTEAFF.